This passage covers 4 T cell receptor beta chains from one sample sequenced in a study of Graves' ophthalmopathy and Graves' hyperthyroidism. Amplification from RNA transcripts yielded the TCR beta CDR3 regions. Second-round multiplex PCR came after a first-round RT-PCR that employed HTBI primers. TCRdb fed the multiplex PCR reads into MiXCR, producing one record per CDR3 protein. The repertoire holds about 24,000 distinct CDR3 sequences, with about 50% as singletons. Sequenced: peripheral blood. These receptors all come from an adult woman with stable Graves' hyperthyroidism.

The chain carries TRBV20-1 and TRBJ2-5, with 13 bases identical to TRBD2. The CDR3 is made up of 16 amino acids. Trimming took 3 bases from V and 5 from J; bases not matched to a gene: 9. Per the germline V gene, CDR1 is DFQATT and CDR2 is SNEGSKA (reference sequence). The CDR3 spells CSASPRTSGSRETQYF. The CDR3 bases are TGCAGTGCTAGCCCCCGGACTAGCGGGAGTAGGGAGACCCAGTACTTC.

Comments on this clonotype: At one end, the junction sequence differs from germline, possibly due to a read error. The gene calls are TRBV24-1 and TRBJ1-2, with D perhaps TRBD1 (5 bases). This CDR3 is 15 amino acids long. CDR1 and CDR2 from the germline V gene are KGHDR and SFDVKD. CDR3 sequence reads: CATNDSTGGRYGYTF. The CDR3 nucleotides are TGCGCCACCAATGATTCAACAGGCGGCAGGTATGGCTACACCTTC.

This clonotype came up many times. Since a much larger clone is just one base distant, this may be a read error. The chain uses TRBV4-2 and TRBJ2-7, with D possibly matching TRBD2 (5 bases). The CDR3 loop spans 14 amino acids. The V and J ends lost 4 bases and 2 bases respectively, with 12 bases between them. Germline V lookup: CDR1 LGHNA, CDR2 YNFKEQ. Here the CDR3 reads CASSPGLTAYEQYF. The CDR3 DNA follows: TGTGCCAGCAGCCCCGGACTGACCGCCTACGAGCAGTACTTC.

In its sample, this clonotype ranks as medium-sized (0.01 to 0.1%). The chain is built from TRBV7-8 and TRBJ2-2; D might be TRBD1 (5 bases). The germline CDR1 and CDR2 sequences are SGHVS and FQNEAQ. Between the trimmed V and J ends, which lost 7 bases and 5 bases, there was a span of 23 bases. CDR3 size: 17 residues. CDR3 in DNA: TGTGCCAGCACACGATTGCAGGGAAGTATAGGAACCGGGGAGCTGTTTTTT. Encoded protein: CASTRLQGSIGTGELFF.